This is a list of T cell receptor beta chains from one sample in a study of T-cell reconstitution after alpha-beta-depleted transplantation in children. TCRdb re-called the PCR reads with MiXCR, one entry per CDR3 protein. The data contain 140,000 or so distinct CDR3 sequences, 8% to 10% of them singletons. The source material was PBMCs, mostly from graft donor cells, sampled 180 days after TCRalphabeta/CD19-depleted stem cell transplant. The receptors were gathered from a female patient aged 2-10 years who had a stem cell transplant for congenital amegakaryocytic thrombocytopenia, so the T cells may come from the graft donor. CDR3s include the opening cysteine and the closing phenylalanine or tryptophan. A D gene is named only where the DNA matches it firmly. Clone size appears in some rows only: once, few, many, or a class for an expanded clone.

J	V	size	D	CDR3	DNA
TRBJ2-7	TRBV27	many	.	CASSFIGSSYEQYF	TGTGCCAGCAGCTTTATCGGGAGCTCCTACGAGCAGTACTTC
TRBJ2-1	TRBV21-1	few	.	CASSKKRWGPYLWEQFF	TGTGCCAGCAGCAAAAAGCGTTGGGGTCCTTACCTGTGGGAGCAGTTCTTC
TRBJ2-2	TRBV3-1	.	.	CASTLQGSGELFF	TGTGCCAGCACCCTACAGGGTAGCGGGGAGCTGTTTTTT
TRBJ2-1	TRBV24-1	few	TRBD2	CATAPSGTSRLEQFF	TGTGCCACCGCCCCTTCCGGGACTAGCAGGCTAGAGCAGTTCTTC
TRBJ1-1	TRBV28	many	.	CASSLPARTVNTEAFF	TGTGCCAGCAGTTTACCCGCTAGGACAGTGAACACTGAAGCTTTCTTT
TRBJ2-2	TRBV7-9	.	.	CASSPLLFPGRTGELFF	TGTGCCAGCAGCCCGCTTTTGTTCCCTGGCCGCACCGGGGAGCTGTTTTTT
TRBJ2-7	TRBV6-5	.	TRBD2	CASSYSSLADEQYF	TGTGCCAGCAGTTACTCGTCACTAGCGGACGAGCAGTACTTC
TRBJ2-5	TRBV10-3	.	.	CAISESRDQGETQYF	TGTGCCATCAGTGAGTCCCGGGACCAGGGAGAGACCCAGTACTTC
TRBJ2-1	TRBV6-4	.	TRBD1	CASSLRQGDNEQFF	TGTGCCAGCAGCTTAAGACAGGGAGACAATGAGCAGTTCTTC
TRBJ2-7	TRBV5-1	many	.	CASSITPGGYEQYF	TGCGCCAGCAGCATAACACCCGGTGGGTACGAGCAGTACTTC
TRBJ2-3	TRBV10-3	many	.	CAIRSQGPDTQYF	TGTGCCATCAGGTCACAGGGTCCAGATACGCAGTATTTT
TRBJ2-7	TRBV29-1	many	.	CSVEDLSEQYF	TGCAGCGTTGAAGATCTAAGTGAGCAGTACTTC
TRBJ1-5	TRBV9	many	.	CASSISGSGNQPQHF	TGTGCCAGCAGCATTTCAGGGTCGGGCAATCAGCCCCAGCATTTT
TRBJ2-1	TRBV5-6	.	.	CASSLGSRLGSEQFF	TGTGCCAGCAGCTTGGGTTCTAGATTGGGGTCTGAGCAGTTCTTC
TRBJ1-2	TRBV5-1	many	TRBD1	CASSPRTGASFPGYTF	TGCGCCAGCAGCCCAAGAACAGGGGCCTCCTTTCCTGGCTACACCTTC
TRBJ2-6	TRBV6-2/TRBV6-3	many	.	CASSYGFTAYYSGANVLTF	TGTGCCAGCAGTTACGGTTTCACAGCCTACTACTCTGGGGCCAACGTCCTGACTTTC